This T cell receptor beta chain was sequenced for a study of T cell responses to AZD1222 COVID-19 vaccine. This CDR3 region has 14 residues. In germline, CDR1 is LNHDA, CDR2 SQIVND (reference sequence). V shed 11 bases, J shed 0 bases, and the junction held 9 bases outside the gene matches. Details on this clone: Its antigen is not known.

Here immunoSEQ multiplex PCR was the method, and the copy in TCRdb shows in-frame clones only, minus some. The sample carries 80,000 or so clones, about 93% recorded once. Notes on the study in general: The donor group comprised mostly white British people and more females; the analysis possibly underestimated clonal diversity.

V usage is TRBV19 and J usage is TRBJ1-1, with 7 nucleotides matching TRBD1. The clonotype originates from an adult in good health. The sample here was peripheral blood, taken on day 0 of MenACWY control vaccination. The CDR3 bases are TGTGCCGCCCAGGGGGACACTCTGAACACTGAAGCTTTCTTT. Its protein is CAAQGDTLNTEAFF.